These 27 T cell receptor beta chains came from one sample sequenced in a study of shared clonotypes between healthy human individuals. This table comes from immunoSEQ multiplex PCR, and its TCRdb copy is limited to in-frame clones, with some not included. The sample holds about 2 million clones, approximately 94% seen once. As defined, naive CD8 cells were CD45RO-negative and positively selected for CCR7, with terminally differentiated effector memory CD45RA+ cells excluded. Source material: naive CD8+ T cells sorted from blood. The receptors were gathered from a man aged 18 to 29 in good health.

The chain links TRBV4-1 to TRBJ1-2, with D possibly matching TRBD1 (6 bases). The germline V gene encodes CDR1 MGHRA and CDR2 YSYEKL. The CDR3 covers 15 residues. The V and J ends lost 5 bases and 7 bases respectively, with 20 bases between them. The CDR3 is CASSKVGQGLAGYTF. CDR3 in DNA: TGCGCCAGCAGCAAAGTCGGGCAGGGGTTAGCTGGCTACACCTTC.

CDR3 sequence reads: CAISDREDSPLHF. CDR3 bases: TGTGCCATCAGTGACCGCGAAGATTCACCCCTCCACTTT. This chain links TRBV10-3 with TRBJ1-6; D is ambiguous. The CDR3 has 13 amino acids. Trimming removed 3 bases at V and 8 bases at J, with 8 bases between. Germline-derived CDR1 and CDR2 are ENHRY and SYGVKD.

The J gene is TRBJ2-7, the V gene TRBV10-3; 8 bases are a match to TRBD1. Germline trimming cut 6 bases from V and 0 bases from J; bases unmatched to any gene: 10. Germline CDR1 ENHRY, CDR2 SYGVKD. CDR3 size: 16 residues. CDR3 in amino acids: CAIRDPTGGLSYEQYF. The CDR3 bases are TGTGCCATCAGGGACCCTACAGGGGGTCTCTCCTACGAGCAGTACTTC.

V is TRBV7-3 and J is TRBJ2-1; D uncertain. Germline CDR1 is SGHTA and CDR2 is FQGTGA. This CDR3 has 13 amino acids. V lost 3 bases to trimming and J lost 5 bases, with 8 bases between them. Here the CDR3 DNA reads TGTGCCAGCAGCTTGAATTCGAACAATGAGCAGTTCTTC. Protein: CASSLNSNNEQFF.

The CDR3 region is CSVVYRESYEQYF. The DNA for the CDR3 is TGCAGCGTTGTTTACAGGGAATCGTACGAGCAGTACTTC. This chain joins TRBV29-1 and TRBJ2-7; possible D gene TRBD1, 6 bases. CDR1 and CDR2 from the germline V gene are SQVTM and ANQGSEA. The CDR3 loop spans 13 amino acids. V shed 4 bases and J shed 4 bases, with 14 bases lying between them.

The chain uses TRBV4-1 and TRBJ1-1; D gene unclear. V lost 4 bases and J 1 base, leaving 13 bases between the germline ends. The germline gives CDR1 MGHRA, CDR2 YSYEKL. There are 15 residues in the CDR3. The CDR3 sequence: CASSPKEGWNTEAFF. In DNA form, the CDR3 reads TGCGCCAGCAGCCCCAAGGAAGGGTGGAACACTGAAGCTTTCTTT.

The gene calls are TRBV11-3 and TRBJ2-3, with 7 bases that match TRBD1. The CDR3 has 13 amino acids. The germline CDR1 and CDR2 sequences are SGHNT and YENEEA. V lost 8 bases to trimming and J lost 0 bases; unmatched junction nucleotides: 2. The CDR3 protein is CASSDRSTDTQYF. The CDR3 DNA reads TGTGCCAGCTCGGACAGGAGCACAGATACGCAGTATTTT. Supplemented by reference TRBV11-3 and TRBJ2-3, the full variable domain reads EAGVVQSPRYKIIEKKQPVAFWCNPISGHNTLYWYLQNLGQGPELLIRYENEEAVDDSQLPKDRFSAERLKGVDSTLKIQPAELGDSAVYLCASSDRSTDTQYFGPGTRLTVL.

This clone was detected once. V usage is TRBV5-6 and J usage is TRBJ2-2; TRBD1 matches 7 bases. V shed 4 bases and J 5 bases; nucleotides not matched to a gene: 5. CDR3 length equals 14 residues. Germline V gives CDR1 SGHDT, CDR2 YYEEEE. CDR3 residues: CASSRSQGTGELFF. CDR3 in DNA: TGTGCCAGCAGCCGATCACAGGGGACCGGGGAGCTGTTTTTT.

The chain carries TRBV7-8 and TRBJ2-7, with unresolved D. Deletions cut 5 bases from V and 7 bases from J, with 9 bases between. The CDR3 extends over 11 amino acids. The germline CDR1 and CDR2 sequences are SGHVS and FQNEAQ. The CDR3 DNA reads TGTGCCAGCAGCCTTTCGGAGGAGCAGTACTTC. Amino acid sequence: CASSLSEEQYF.

V usage is TRBV10-3 and J usage is TRBJ2-1, with 12 nucleotides matching TRBD2. This CDR3 spans 13 amino acids. V shed 9 bases and J 6 bases; nucleotides not matched to a gene: 3. Looked up from germline, CDR1 is ENHRY and CDR2 is SYGVKD. CDR3 DNA sequence: TGTGCCATGCAGACTAGCGGGAGCAATGAGCAGTTCTTC. It yields the protein CAMQTSGSNEQFF.

The chain combines TRBV27 with TRBJ2-5, with D perhaps given as TRBD1 or TRBD2 (5 bases each). V was shortened by 0 bases and J by 5 bases, with 10 bases between the two germline ends. The CDR3 is 14 residues long. Germline CDR1 reads MNHEY; CDR2 reads SMNVEV (reference sequence). The DNA for the CDR3 is TGTGCCAGCAGTTTATCCGAGGGGATGGAGACCCAGTACTTC. It is translated as CASSLSEGMETQYF.

V is TRBV4-2 and J is TRBJ2-2, with D possibly TRBD2 on 5 matching bases. Germline V CDR1 and CDR2: LGHNA, YNFKEQ. The CDR3 is made up of 14 amino acids. Trimming removed 3 bases at V and 8 bases at J, with 13 bases between. CDR3: CASSQNRGSGELFF. The CDR3 DNA is TGTGCCAGCAGCCAGAACCGGGGATCAGGGGAGCTGTTTTTT.

This sequence joins TRBV30 and TRBJ2-7, with a possible D match to TRBD1 (5 bases). Germline values: CDR1 GTSNPN, CDR2 SVGIG (reference sequence). The CDR3 covers 13 residues. V was trimmed by 3 bases and J by 5 bases, leaving 14 bases between them. This chain's CDR3 is CAWRGQGWDEQYF. The CDR3 bases are TGTGCCTGGAGAGGTCAGGGATGGGACGAGCAGTACTTC.

This sequence joins TRBV2 and TRBJ2-5; 7 bases match TRBD1. CDR1 is SNHLY, CDR2 FYNNEI, per germline. V shed 6 bases, J shed 2 bases, and the junction held 3 bases outside the gene matches. This CDR3 spans 13 amino acids. The CDR3 region has the DNA TGTGCCAGCAGGGTCAGGGGGCAAGAGACCCAGTACTTC. This translates into CASRVRGQETQYF.

The rearrangement uses TRBV2 and TRBJ2-3, with TRBD1 identical over 7 bases. The CDR3 loop spans 19 amino acids. V lost 2 bases, J lost 4 bases, and 18 bases stayed unmatched. Per the germline V gene, CDR1 is SNHLY and CDR2 is FYNNEI. The DNA of the CDR3 is TGTGCCAGCAGTGAAACGACAAGCCCCGACAGGGACAACGCAGATACGCAGTATTTT. Its translation is CASSETTSPDRDNADTQYF.

This clone was seen just once. The chain has TRBV15 and TRBJ1-5, with D unresolved. Germline V CDR1 and CDR2: LNHNV, YYDKDF (reference sequence). The CDR3 totals 15 residues. The V and J ends lost 1 base and 2 bases respectively, with 9 bases between them. CDR3 nucleotides: TGTGCCACCAGCAGAGTGCTGGAAGGCAATCAGCCCCAGCATTTT. Amino acid sequence: CATSRVLEGNQPQHF.

The CDR3 loop is CASSWLAGWETQYF. The CDR3 region has the DNA TGTGCCAGCAGTTGGCTAGCGGGATGGGAGACCCAGTACTTC. The V call is TRBV27, the J call TRBJ2-5, with 9 positions matching TRBD2. Trimming took 4 bases from V and 5 from J; bases not matched to a gene: 5. Germline values: CDR1 MNHEY, CDR2 SMNVEV (reference sequence). The length of the CDR3 is 14 residues.

This sequence joins TRBV7-9 and TRBJ2-5; 10 positions agree with TRBD1. The CDR3 totals 16 residues. Germline V gene sequence: CDR1 SEHNR, CDR2 FQNEAQ (reference sequence). The J segment lost 3 bases and the V segment lost 6 bases, leaving 10 bases of the junction unmatched. CDR3 sequence reads: CASSSYGTGEEETQYF. The CDR3 nucleotides are TGTGCCAGCAGTTCGTACGGGACAGGGGAAGAAGAGACCCAGTACTTC.

This chain connects TRBV14 to TRBJ1-1; no definite D call. The germline CDR1 and CDR2 sequences are SGHDN and FVKESK. The V end was cut by 1 base, the J end by 3 bases, with 18 bases between. This CDR3 has 17 residues. This CDR3 reads CASSQGYDSDADTEAFF. DNA for the CDR3: TGTGCCAGCAGCCAAGGGTACGACTCCGACGCGGACACTGAAGCTTTCTTT.

This chain connects TRBV4-3 to TRBJ2-7; TRBD2 agrees at 11 bases. The V segment lost 0 bases and the J segment 3 bases; nucleotides outside the gene matches: 1. CDR3 size: 15 residues. The germline gives CDR1 LGHNA, CDR2 YSLEER. In nucleotides, the CDR3 is TGCGCCAGCAGCCAAGATAGCGGGGGGGTCTACGAGCAGTACTTC. It specifies CASSQDSGGVYEQYF.

The chain has TRBV7-9 and TRBJ2-5, with D tentatively TRBD1 (5 bases). V was pared by 0 bases and J by 9 bases, with 20 bases between. The CDR3 is 16 residues long. Germline CDR1 reads SEHNR; CDR2 reads FQNEAQ (reference sequence). The CDR3 nucleotides are TGTGCCAGCAGCTTAGCGGTGGCAGGGTTCCATCTTCCCCAGTACTTC. Protein sequence: CASSLAVAGFHLPQYF.

The CDR3 sequence is CASSQMGQGGHQPQHF. The CDR3 DNA reads as TGCGCCAGCAGCCAAATGGGACAGGGAGGACATCAGCCCCAGCATTTT. V and J are TRBV4-1 and TRBJ1-5, with 9 positions matching TRBD1. Germline V gives CDR1 MGHRA, CDR2 YSYEKL. The CDR3 is 16 residues long. Trimming at V came to 2 bases and at J to 5 bases, leaving 7 bases not matched to a gene.

This chain joins TRBV4-1 and TRBJ2-6; no reliable D call. The V gene lost 3 bases and the J gene lost 0 bases, with 9 bases spanning the gap. The germline V gene has CDR1 MGHRA and CDR2 YSYEKL. The CDR3 totals 16 residues. The CDR3 reads CASSHLYSSGANVLTF. The CDR3, as DNA: TGCGCCAGCAGCCACCTCTACAGCTCTGGGGCCAACGTCCTGACTTTC.

The rearrangement joins TRBV7-9 to TRBJ1-4; the D gene is possibly TRBD1 (5 bases). Trimming stripped 0 bases from V and 2 bases from J, with 10 bases between. CDR3 length equals 16 residues. The V gene's germline CDR1 is SEHNR and CDR2 FQNEAQ (reference sequence). The CDR3 reads CASSLALEGTNEKLFF. DNA of the CDR3: TGTGCCAGCAGCTTAGCTCTGGAGGGGACTAATGAAAAACTGTTTTTT.

This clone has a single count. This chain connects TRBV10-1 to TRBJ1-1; TRBD1 is a possible D gene (5 bases). The germline gives CDR1 WNHNN, CDR2 SYGVQD (reference sequence). This CDR3 comprises 15 residues. Between the trimmed V and J ends, which lost 6 bases and 2 bases, there was a span of 16 bases. Here the CDR3 reads CASSATGDPNTEAFF. DNA of the CDR3: TGCGCCAGCAGCGCGACGGGGGATCCTAACACTGAAGCTTTCTTT.

The rearrangement joins TRBV7-9 to TRBJ2-3, with 13 nucleotides matching TRBD2. The germline gives CDR1 SEHNR, CDR2 FQNEAQ (reference sequence). J lost 0 bases, V lost 8 bases, and 11 bases had no gene match. The CDR3 consists of 18 residues. The CDR3 DNA is TGTGCCAGCGAGGGCGAACTAGCGGGGGGGCGAAGCACAGATACGCAGTATTTT. Protein: CASEGELAGGRSTDTQYF.

The CDR3 reads CASSFFPQDGANVLTF. In nucleotides, the CDR3 is TGTGCCAGCAGCTTCTTTCCGCAGGACGGCGCCAACGTCCTGACTTTC. The chain uses TRBV5-6 and TRBJ2-6; no definite D call. From germline, CDR1 is SGHDT and CDR2 YYEEEE. This CDR3 has 16 residues. The V gene lost 2 bases and the J gene lost 7 bases, with 16 bases spanning the gap.